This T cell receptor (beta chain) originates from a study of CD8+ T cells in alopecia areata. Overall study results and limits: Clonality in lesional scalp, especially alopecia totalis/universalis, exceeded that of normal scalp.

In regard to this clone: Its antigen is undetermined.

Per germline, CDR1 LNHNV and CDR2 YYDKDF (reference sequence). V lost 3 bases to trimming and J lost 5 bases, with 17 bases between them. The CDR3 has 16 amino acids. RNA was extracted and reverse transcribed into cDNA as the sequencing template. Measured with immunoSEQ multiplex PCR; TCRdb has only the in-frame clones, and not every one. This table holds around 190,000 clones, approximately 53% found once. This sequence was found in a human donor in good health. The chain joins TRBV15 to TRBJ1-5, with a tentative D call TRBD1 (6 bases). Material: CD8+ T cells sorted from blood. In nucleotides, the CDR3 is TGTGCCACCAGCAGGGAGACGTGGACAGTGGATCAGCCCCAGCATTTT. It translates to CATSRETWTVDQPQHF.